Listed here are 20 T cell receptor beta chains from one sample, sequenced in a study of shared clonotypes between healthy human individuals. Profiled with immunoSEQ multiplex PCR; TCRdb holds only in-frame clones, not every one. Counted here are about 2,100,000 clones, under 95% occurring once; the ten biggest clones make up about 1.8%. Selected positively for CCR7 and CD45RO-negative, naive CD8 cells excluded terminally differentiated effector memory CD45RA+ cells. The specimen sequenced was naive CD8+ T cells from PBMCs. The receptors originated from a man aged 18-30 years in good health. Some clones in this sample may be carry-over from other donors' samples.

This clone occurred once. This chain uses TRBV6-6 with TRBJ2-2; D is ambiguous. Trimming shortened V by 0 bases and J by 6 bases, and 5 bases separated the two germline ends. The CDR3 covers 13 residues. Germline V CDR1 and CDR2: MNHNY, SVGAGI (reference sequence). In nucleotides, the CDR3 is TGTGCCAGCAGTTACTCGTGGTCCGGGGAGCTGTTTTTT. It is translated as CASSYSWSGELFF.

The genes are TRBV28 and TRBJ2-2; D is possibly TRBD1 or TRBD2 (5 bases each). V was clipped by 3 bases and J by 4 bases, with 9 bases between them. Germline CDR1 and CDR2: MDHEN and SYDVKM. The CDR3 covers 14 residues. CDR3 DNA sequence: TGTGCCAGCAGTTTTGTGGGGGTCACCGGGGAGCTGTTTTTT. The encoded protein is CASSFVGVTGELFF.

This clone was detected once. The V gene is TRBV6-5, the J gene TRBJ1-3, with D maybe TRBD1 (5 bases). V shed 0 bases and J shed 6 bases, with 12 bases lying between them. The CDR3 covers 15 residues. Germline V lookup: CDR1 MNHEY, CDR2 SVGAGI. CDR3 residues: CASSYSIQGVNTIYF. CDR3 bases: TGTGCCAGCAGTTACTCGATTCAAGGGGTAAACACCATATATTTT.

The chain recombines TRBV5-1 with TRBJ2-2; D is perhaps TRBD1 (5 bases). V was shortened by 0 bases and J by 6 bases, with 18 bases between the two germline ends. The CDR3 has 17 residues. Germline V CDR1 and CDR2: SGHRS, YFSETQ. As DNA, the CDR3 is TGCGCCAGCAGCTTGGCCTGGGGCAGGGTTCTCGCCGGGGAGCTGTTTTTT. It translates to CASSLAWGRVLAGELFF.

With regard to this clone: Other DNA sequences in this sample translate to the same CDR3. The CDR3 sequence is CASSFTGYEQYF. As DNA, the CDR3 is TGTGCCAGCAGTTTTACAGGGTACGAGCAGTACTTC. V usage is TRBV6-5 and J usage is TRBJ2-7; D may be TRBD1 (6 bases). V lost 4 bases to trimming and J lost 4 bases, with 8 bases between them. This CDR3 comprises 12 residues. Germline V gene sequence: CDR1 MNHEY, CDR2 SVGAGI.

Notes on this clone: Other DNA sequences in the sample encode the same CDR3. V gene TRBV27 combines with J gene TRBJ2-7, with TRBD1 matching 11 bases. The V and J ends lost 4 bases and 3 bases, in that order; junction bases with no gene match: 2. The germline V gene has CDR1 MNHEY and CDR2 SMNVEV (reference sequence). CDR3 size: 14 residues. CDR3: CASSSGTGGYEQYF. The CDR3 nucleotides are TGTGCCAGCAGTTCGGGGACAGGGGGCTACGAGCAGTACTTC.

This chain uses TRBV27 with TRBJ2-3; D is tentatively TRBD1 or TRBD2 (6 bases each). This CDR3 is 15 amino acids long. Germline CDR1 and CDR2: MNHEY and SMNVEV (reference sequence). V lost 5 bases and J lost 5, with 17 bases in between. The CDR3, as DNA: TGTGCCAGCAGTGAGTTGTGGGGGCGGGGAGATACGCAGTATTTT. It is translated as CASSELWGRGDTQYF.

The chain joins TRBV5-1 to TRBJ2-3; 9 nucleotides match TRBD2. Per the germline V gene, CDR1 is SGHRS and CDR2 is YFSETQ. The CDR3 has 16 residues. After removal of 4 bases from V and 4 bases from J, the junction contained 10 bases not matched to a gene. CDR3 in DNA: TGCGCCAGCAGCGGGGGGTTTAGCGGGAGCCCAGATACGCAGTATTTT. Translation gives CASSGGFSGSPDTQYF.

The chain has TRBV7-6 and TRBJ2-5, with 14 bases identical to TRBD2. With V trimmed by 2 bases and J by 1 base, 6 bases remained unmatched. CDR3 size: 18 residues. Germline V CDR1 and CDR2: SGHVS, FNYEAQ. The CDR3 loop reads CASSLLGTSGRPQETQYF. The CDR3, as DNA: TGTGCCAGCAGCTTACTCGGGACTAGCGGGAGACCCCAAGAGACCCAGTACTTC.

The genes are TRBV7-9 and TRBJ2-7, with TRBD2 identical over 7 bases. Germline lookup yields CDR1 SEHNR and CDR2 FQNEAQ (reference sequence). Trimming removed 5 bases from V and 5 bases from J; junction bases left unmatched: 24. The CDR3 has 19 amino acids. CDR3 protein: CASSHNWEGSPGEKNEQYF. The DNA for the CDR3 is TGTGCCAGCAGCCACAACTGGGAGGGATCGCCTGGGGAAAAAAACGAGCAGTACTTC.

The CDR3 sequence is CASGEGKNEQFF. CDR3 DNA: TGCGCCAGCGGCGAAGGGAAGAATGAGCAGTTCTTC. The rearrangement links TRBV5-1 to TRBJ2-1; no reliable D call. The V and J ends lost 7 bases and 7 bases respectively, with 12 bases between them. The CDR3 spans 12 residues. Germline-derived CDR1 and CDR2 are SGHRS and YFSETQ. The whole variable domain, remainder taken from reference TRBV5-1 and TRBJ2-1, is KAGVTQTPRYLIKTRGQQVTLSCSPISGHRSVSWYQQTPGQGLQFLFEYFSETQRNKGNFPGRFSGRQFSNSRSEMNVSTLELGDSALYLCASGEGKNEQFFGPGTRLTVL.

The chain carries TRBV5-1 and TRBJ2-3, with 7 bases that match TRBD2. CDR1 SGHRS and CDR2 YFSETQ come from the germline V gene. This CDR3 contains 15 residues. With 0 bases clipped from V and 3 bases from J, the junction kept 4 bases outside the gene matches. CDR3 in DNA: TGCGCCAGCAGCTTGGGGGCTAGCGGTACAGATACGCAGTATTTT. This codes for CASSLGASGTDTQYF.

The chain recombines TRBV18 with TRBJ2-7; D may match TRBD1 or TRBD2 (5 bases each). This CDR3 spans 15 amino acids. Deletions cut 3 bases from V and 5 bases from J, with 17 bases between. Germline lookup yields CDR1 KGHSH and CDR2 LQKENI. The CDR3 DNA is TGTGCCAGCTCACCTGCCGGGACCGGTTTTGACGAGCAGTACTTC. This sequence encodes CASSPAGTGFDEQYF.

V and J are TRBV5-4 and TRBJ2-7, with D tentatively TRBD1 or TRBD2 (5 bases each). Looked up from germline, CDR1 is SGHNT and CDR2 is YYREEE (reference sequence). Trimming took 1 base from V and 3 from J, leaving 11 bases between them. This CDR3 spans 14 amino acids. Written as DNA, the CDR3 is TGTGCCAGCAGCTTGAGCCGGGGCCTCTACGAGCAGTACTTC. Its protein product is CASSLSRGLYEQYF.

Only one count was recorded for this clone. The chain uses TRBV5-4 and TRBJ1-1; D is perhaps TRBD1 (5 bases). The CDR3 loop spans 14 amino acids. Germline V gives CDR1 SGHNT, CDR2 YYREEE (reference sequence). With 3 bases removed from V and 6 bases from J, the gap between germline ends came to 15 bases. The CDR3, as DNA: TGTGCCAGCAGCTCCCCCCTGGGGGGGGCTGAAGCTTTCTTT. Protein: CASSSPLGGAEAFF.

The gene calls are TRBV5-1 and TRBJ2-3; no firm D call. CDR1 SGHRS and CDR2 YFSETQ come from the germline V gene. V lost 0 bases to trimming and J lost 3 bases, with 17 bases between them. The CDR3 consists of 17 residues. The CDR3: CASSLARLSSLTDTQYF. CDR3 bases: TGCGCCAGCAGCTTGGCCCGGCTCTCCAGCCTTACAGATACGCAGTATTTT.

In regard to this clone: The sample contains more than one DNA sequence encoding this CDR3. The CDR3 region has the DNA TGCGCCAGCAGCCAAGTAGGCTCCTACAATGAGCAGTTCTTC. Its protein product is CASSQVGSYNEQFF. The chain couples TRBV4-1 to TRBJ2-1; unclear D gene. CDR3 length: 14 amino acids. The ends were cut back, 1 base at V and 0 bases at J, with 4 bases in the middle. CDR1 is MGHRA and CDR2 is YSYEKL in the germline V gene.

The V gene is TRBV28, the J gene TRBJ2-7; TRBD2 agrees at 9 bases. CDR3 length equals 17 residues. Germline trimming cut 2 bases from V and 2 bases from J; bases unmatched to any gene: 10. Germline V gene data show CDR1 as MDHEN and CDR2 as SYDVKM. The chain's CDR3 is CASSLRVGSGRPYEQYF. For the CDR3, the DNA is TGTGCCAGCAGTTTAAGGGTGGGTAGCGGGAGACCCTACGAGCAGTACTTC.

Comment on this clone: Other DNA sequences in the same sample also yield this CDR3. The chain joins TRBV11-2 to TRBJ2-5; D is possibly TRBD1 (6 bases). Trimming shortened V by 1 base and J by 2 bases, and 8 bases separated the two germline ends. This CDR3 spans 14 amino acids. The V gene's germline CDR1 is SGHAT and CDR2 FQNNGV. CDR3 region: CASSLGQGQETQYF. The CDR3 DNA follows: TGTGCCAGCAGCTTAGGGCAGGGGCAAGAGACCCAGTACTTC.

The chain uses TRBV19 and TRBJ2-5, with D unclear. CDR1 is LNHDA and CDR2 is SQIVND in the germline V gene (reference sequence). Trimming shortened V by 5 bases and J by 5 bases, and 12 bases separated the two germline ends. This CDR3 has 13 amino acids. The CDR3 sequence is CASSGEMWETQYF. CDR3 nucleotides: TGTGCCAGTAGTGGCGAGATGTGGGAGACCCAGTACTTC.